The TCR beta chain described here comes from a study of cytomegalovirus exposure and HLA in healthy donors. Study-wide points: The authors confirmed in vitro that a few CMV-associated chains were specific for CMV antigens.

This table comes from immunoSEQ multiplex PCR, and its TCRdb copy is limited to in-frame clones, with some not included. The top ten clones hold more than 2% of a sample with some 170,000 clones, 65% to 90% of them seen once. This CDR3 region has 13 residues. V was cut by 5 bases and J by 6 bases, with 10 bases left in between. CDR1 SGHTA and CDR2 FQGNSA come from the germline V gene. A remark on this clone: Antigen unknown.

The sequencing input was PBMCs. The genes are TRBV7-2 and TRBJ2-2; D is perhaps TRBD1 (5 bases). The clonotype originates from a young woman in good health and CMV-seronegative. CDR3 sequence (DNA): TGTGCCAGCAGCCAGACGACAGCCGGGGAGCTGTTTTTT. Its protein is CASSQTTAGELFF.